This paragraph reports one TCR beta chain. Germline and junction disagree at one end, which may indicate a read error. This specimen comes from a study of control samples from healthy donors and cancer patients. Assay: immunoSEQ multiplex PCR; the TCRdb copy retains only in-frame clones and omits some. This table holds fewer than 95,000 clones, roughly 86% found once. CDR3 length: 17 amino acids. CDR1 is LGHNA, CDR2 YNFKEQ, per germline. What was sequenced was blood. The J gene is TRBJ2-7, the V gene TRBV4-2; 10 bases line up with TRBD2. The TCR comes from a man aged 25-40 years in good health. CDR3: CVSSQDGVAGGAYEQYF. The CDR3 nucleotides are TGTGTCAGCAGCCAAGACGGGGTAGCGGGGGGAGCCTACGAGCAGTACTTC.